This TCR beta chain was found in a study of blood T cell repertoires in COVID-19. Study information: T cells, B-cell-depleted T cells, or PBMCs supplied cDNA or gDNA.

There are 15 residues in the CDR3. CDR1 is MNHEY, CDR2 SMNVEV, per germline (reference sequence). V shed 6 bases, J shed 8 bases, and the junction held 9 bases outside the gene matches. Original analysis: Reference gene primers were amplified, and this amplification served to estimate nucleated cell counts. Profiled with immunoSEQ multiplex PCR; TCRdb holds only in-frame clones, not every one. V and J calls plus clone size are reproduced from that table; the DNA served to infer D and trimming. The sample has approximately 440,000 clones, about 92% seen once. Resolution of symptoms, clearance, or two negative PCRs was present in recovered Cohort 3 donors.

This TCR was sampled from a man between 18 and 35 years old who had recovered from COVID-19. The sample was PBMCs or T cells enriched from blood (not recorded which). The chain employs TRBV27 and TRBJ1-4; TRBD1 agrees at 10 bases. The DNA for the CDR3 is TGTGCCAGCAGGACAGGGGGCGGATTAGGAGAAAAACTGTTTTTT. Translation: CASRTGGGLGEKLFF. Variable domain in full (rest from reference TRBV27 and TRBJ1-4): EAQVTQNPRYLITVTGKKLTVTCSQNMNHEYMSWYRQDPGLGLRQIYYSMNVEVTDKGDVPEGYKVSRKEKRNFPLILESPSPNQTSLYFCASRTGGGLGEKLFFGSGTQLSVL.